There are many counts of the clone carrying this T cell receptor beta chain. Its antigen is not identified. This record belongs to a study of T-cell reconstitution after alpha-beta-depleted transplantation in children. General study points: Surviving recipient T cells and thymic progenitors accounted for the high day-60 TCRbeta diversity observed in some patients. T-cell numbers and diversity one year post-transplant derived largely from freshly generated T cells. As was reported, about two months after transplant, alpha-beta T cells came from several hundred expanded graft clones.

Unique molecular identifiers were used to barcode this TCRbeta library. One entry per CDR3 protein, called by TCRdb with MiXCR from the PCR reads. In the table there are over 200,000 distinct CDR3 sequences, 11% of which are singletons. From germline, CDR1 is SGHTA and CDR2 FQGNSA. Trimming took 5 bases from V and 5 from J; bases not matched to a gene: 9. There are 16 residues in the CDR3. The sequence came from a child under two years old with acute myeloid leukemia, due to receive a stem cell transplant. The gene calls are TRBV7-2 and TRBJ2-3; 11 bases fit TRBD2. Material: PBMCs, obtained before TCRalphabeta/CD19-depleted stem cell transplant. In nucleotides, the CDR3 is TGTGCCAGCAGCCGGACTAGCGGGTCCCTAGGAGATACGCAGTATTTT. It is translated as CASSRTSGSLGDTQYF.